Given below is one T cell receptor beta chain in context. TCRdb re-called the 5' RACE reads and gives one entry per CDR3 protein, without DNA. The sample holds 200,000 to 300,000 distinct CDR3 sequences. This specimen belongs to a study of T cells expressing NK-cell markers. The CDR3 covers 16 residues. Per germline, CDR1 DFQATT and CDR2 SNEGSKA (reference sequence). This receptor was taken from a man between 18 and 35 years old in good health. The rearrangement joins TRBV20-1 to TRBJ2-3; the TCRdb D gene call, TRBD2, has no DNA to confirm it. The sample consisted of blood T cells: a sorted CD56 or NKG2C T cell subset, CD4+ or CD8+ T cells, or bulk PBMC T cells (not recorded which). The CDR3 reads CSARDLRAGSPDTQYF.